The subject of this entry is one T cell receptor beta chain. These data belong to a study of blood T cell repertoires in COVID-19. Study summary: Samples of COVID-19 (acute and convalescent) were obtained from the United States, Italy and Spain.

The data were produced by immunoSEQ multiplex PCR, yet TCRdb's version contains in-frame clones alone and is incomplete. The sample lists more than 35,000 clones, about 83% occurring once. The CDR3 is 15 residues long. With 5 bases clipped from V and 7 bases from J, the junction kept 7 bases outside the gene matches. The germline V gene encodes CDR1 SGHTA and CDR2 FQGNSA. The rearrangement links TRBV7-2 to TRBJ2-7; TRBD2 agrees at 14 bases. Sequenced: peripheral blood. The clonotype comes from a woman older than 75 with acute or convalescent COVID-19. Here the CDR3 DNA reads TGTGCCAGCAGCCTGTGGACTAGCGGGGGGAAAGAGCAGTACTTC. Its translation is CASSLWTSGGKEQYF.